Listed below are T cell receptor beta chains from one sample, sequenced in a study of PD-1 blockade in classical Hodgkin lymphoma. Data came from immunoSEQ multiplex PCR; TCRdb stores just in-frame clones and leaves some out. The repertoire has more than 85,000 clones, 89% of them found once; the top ten carry about 20%. Sequencing was performed on peripheral blood mononuclear cells (PBMCs), taken before the fourth cycle of nivolumab. These receptors originate from a human donor with classical Hodgkin lymphoma. Both conserved end residues are part of each CDR3. A D gene is named only where the DNA matches it firmly. Clone sizes are given selectively: once, few, many, or a class where the clone is expanded.

d_call clone_size j_call v_call cdr3_nt cdr3_aa
. few TRBJ1-1 TRBV30 TGTGCCTGGGGTGACGGCGGGAACACTGAAGCTTTCTTT CAWGDGGNTEAFF
. few TRBJ2-4 TRBV4-2 TGTGCCAGCAGCCCGGAGCGGGCCAAAAACATTCAGTACTTC CASSPERAKNIQYF
. . TRBJ1-1 TRBV11-2 TGTGCCAGCAGCTTAGTTCCGTTGAACACTGAAGCTTTCTTT CASSLVPLNTEAFF
. . TRBJ2-7 TRBV19 TGTGCCAGTAGCTCGACAGCTCTCGCCGAGCAGTACTTC CASSSTALAEQYF
. . TRBJ2-7 TRBV6-1 TGTGCCAGCAGTGAGGCGTTAGCGGACTCCTACGAGCAGTACTTC CASSEALADSYEQYF
. . TRBJ1-5 TRBV28 TGTGCCAGCAGTGGCGGTCAGCCCCAGCATTTT CASSGGQPQHF
TRBD2 . TRBJ2-7 TRBV28 TGTGCCAGCAGCCCGAGAAGTCGACTAGCGGATACGAGCGAGCAGTACTTC CASSPRSRLADTSEQYF
TRBD1 . TRBJ1-1 TRBV18 TGTGCCAGCTCACCAGGACAGGGGAAGAACACTGAAGCTTTCTTT CASSPGQGKNTEAFF
TRBD2 . TRBJ2-7 TRBV5-6 TGTGCCAGCAGCTTTGGTCTAGCGGGAGAAGTCTCCTACGAGCAGTACTTC CASSFGLAGEVSYEQYF
. . TRBJ1-2 TRBV30 TGTGCCTGGATTCGGGACATTACGCGGGACGGTGGCTACACCTTC CAWIRDITRDGGYTF
. . TRBJ2-7 TRBV18 TGTGCCAGCTCACCAAGACTTATGGACGAGCAGTACTTC CASSPRLMDEQYF
. . TRBJ2-3 TRBV5-6 TGTGCCAGCACCTCACGGGGAGATACGCAGTATTTT CASTSRGDTQYF
. . TRBJ2-1 TRBV29-1 TGCAGCGTTGAAGGGCCAAGTGGGCGGAAAAACTACAATGAGCAGTTCTTC CSVEGPSGRKNYNEQFF
. . TRBJ2-7 TRBV25-1 TGTGCCAGCAGTGACCTCGTCTCAGGGAGCTCCTACGAGCAGTACTTC CASSDLVSGSSYEQYF
. . TRBJ2-1 TRBV5-8 TGTGCCAGCAGTAGGATGGGGGCCCTTAATGAGCAGTTCTTC CASSRMGALNEQFF
TRBD2 . TRBJ2-1 TRBV4-2 TGTGCCAGCAGCCAGGCGCGGGGGAGGGCGATGAATGAGCAGTTCTTC CASSQARGRAMNEQFF
TRBD1 . TRBJ1-2 TRBV6-1 TGTGCCAGCAGTAGGACAGGGAACTATGGCTACACCTTC CASSRTGNYGYTF
TRBD1 . TRBJ1-3 TRBV4-3 TGCGCCAGCGGGGACAGGACTATTTCGGGAGGAAACACCATATATTTT CASGDRTISGGNTIYF
TRBD1 . TRBJ2-3 TRBV29-1 TGCAGCGTAGAGGGACAGGGTACAAGAGATACGCAGTATTTT CSVEGQGTRDTQYF
. . TRBJ2-7 TRBV7-9 TGTGCCAGCAGCGGAGAGCAATACGAGCAGTACTTC CASSGEQYEQYF
TRBD1 . TRBJ1-2 TRBV7-2 TGTGCCAGCAGCCTTTGGACAGGGGATGGCGGCTACACCTTC CASSLWTGDGGYTF
TRBD1 . TRBJ2-2 TRBV7-6 TGTGCCAGCAGTTCGGGACAGGGGTACACCGGGGAGCTGTTTTTT CASSSGQGYTGELFF
TRBD1 . TRBJ2-3 TRBV25-1 TGTGCCAGCATACCGGACCAGGGGGCCTCAGATACGCAGTATTTT CASIPDQGASDTQYF
TRBD1 . TRBJ1-3 TRBV4-3 TGCGCCAGCAGCCAAGGACCAGGGGGGAGATCTGGAAACACCATATATTTT CASSQGPGGRSGNTIYF
TRBD1 . TRBJ2-7 TRBV6-5 TGTGCCAGCCATGGTCGGGACAGGAGCTCCTACGAGCAGTACTTC CASHGRDRSSYEQYF
. . TRBJ1-1 TRBV6-1 TGTGCCAGCAGTGAATATGAAGCTTTCTTT CASSEYEAFF
TRBD2 . TRBJ2-3 TRBV5-1 TGCGCCAGCAGCTTTTCGGTAGCGGGTTGGGATACGCAGTATTTT CASSFSVAGWDTQYF
. few TRBJ1-2 TRBV10-3 TGTGCCATCACAGGAGTGGTAGCCTATGGCTACACCTTC CAITGVVAYGYTF